This T cell receptor beta chain appears in the sequencing data of a study of PD-L1 blockade in urothelial cancer. Study-wide background: The year 2014 saw patients start atezolizumab, 1,200 mg intravenously every 3 weeks.

The germline gives CDR1 LGHNA, CDR2 YSLEER. Trimming pared 0 bases from V and 5 bases from J, leaving 14 bases between. This CDR3 comprises 15 residues. Sequenced by immunoSEQ multiplex PCR; TCRdb stores in-frame clones only, minus some. This sample yields 20,000 to 25,000 clones, of which under 95% are seen a single time; roughly 10% belongs to the top ten. Time point reported: peripheral blood 6 weeks after treatment start. The sequences come from PBMCs, collected around atezolizumab (anti-PD-L1) treatment. The rearrangement links TRBV4-3 to TRBJ2-7, with D maybe TRBD1 (6 bases). The clonotype was recovered from a woman aged 55-70 years with urothelial cancer. The chain's CDR3 is CASSQDGRGVNEQYF. The CDR3 nucleotides are TGCGCCAGCAGCCAAGACGGCAGGGGAGTGAACGAGCAGTACTTC.